Listed below are T cell receptor beta chains from one sample, sequenced in a study of CD8+ T cells in alopecia areata. Produced via immunoSEQ multiplex PCR; TCRdb's table is partial and in-frame only. This table has roughly 140,000 clones, approximately 56% appearing once. The sample comprised CD8+ T cells sorted from blood. The receptors come from a human donor in good health. Both conserved end residues are part of each CDR3. The D gene is left open where the match is weak. A row's size may be missing; if present it is once, few, many or a size class.

d_gene	abundance	v_gene	j_gene	CDR3aa	CDR3nt
TRBD1	NA	TRBV25-1	TRBJ2-7	CASGTVEQYF	TGTGCCAGCGGGACAGTCGAGCAGTACTTC
NA	NA	TRBV29-1	TRBJ1-6	CSVFRVRHRLPSSSYNSPLHF	TGCAGCGTTTTCCGAGTTCGTCACCGGCTTCCCTCGAGCTCCTATAATTCACCCCTCCACTTT
TRBD2	NA	TRBV5-8	TRBJ2-1	CASSLSGGPGLEQFF	TGTGCCAGCAGCTTGTCGGGAGGGCCAGGATTAGAGCAGTTCTTC
NA	NA	TRBV5-6	TRBJ1-1	CASSLGSSYEAFF	TGTGCCAGCAGCTTGGGCAGCTCGTATGAAGCTTTCTTT
NA	NA	TRBV4-1	TRBJ2-1	CASSQGQYNEQFF	TGCGCCAGCAGCCAAGGACAATACAATGAGCAGTTCTTC
NA	NA	TRBV9	TRBJ1-2	CASSPTGNYGYTF	TGTGCCAGCAGTCCCACAGGGAACTATGGCTACACCTTC
TRBD1	NA	TRBV29-1	TRBJ1-2	CSGGTGGYGYTF	TGCAGCGGGGGGACAGGGGGCTATGGCTACACCTTC
NA	NA	TRBV29-1	TRBJ1-2	CSVEAAGYGYTF	TGCAGCGTTGAGGCAGCTGGCTATGGCTACACCTTC
NA	few	TRBV5-4	TRBJ2-5	CASSLGRETQYF	TGTGCCAGCAGTTTGGGGCGGGAGACCCAGTACTTC
TRBD2	NA	TRBV11-2	TRBJ2-3	CASSQTSGIWDTQYF	TGTGCCAGCAGCCAAACTAGCGGGATCTGGGATACGCAGTATTTT
NA	NA	TRBV7-9	TRBJ2-7	CASSPGSEQYF	TGTGCCAGCAGCCCGGGGAGCGAGCAGTACTTC
TRBD1	NA	TRBV29-1	TRBJ1-3	CSAGQGDSGNTIYF	TGCAGCGCTGGACAGGGCGACTCTGGAAACACCATATATTTT
NA	NA	TRBV13	TRBJ2-2	CASSLGKVPDTGELFF	TGTGCCAGCAGCTTAGGAAAGGTCCCAGACACCGGGGAGCTGTTTTTT
TRBD1	NA	TRBV27	TRBJ2-7	CASSLGTGVYEQYF	TGTGCCAGCAGTTTAGGGACAGGGGTCTACGAGCAGTACTTC
TRBD2	NA	TRBV6-1	TRBJ2-3	CASQQGGWPTDTQYF	TGTGCCAGCCAGCAGGGAGGGTGGCCCACAGATACGCAGTATTTT
NA	NA	TRBV9	TRBJ2-3	CASSPKTGGSNTDTQYF	TGTGCCAGCAGCCCTAAGACAGGAGGTAGTAACACAGATACGCAGTATTTT
NA	NA	TRBV30	TRBJ1-1	CAWIPPEAITEAFF	TGTGCCTGGATCCCCCCGGAAGCGATCACTGAAGCTTTCTTT
TRBD1	NA	TRBV19	TRBJ1-5	CPRGQGSNQPQHF	TGTCCTAGGGGGCAAGGGAGCAATCAGCCCCAGCATTTT
TRBD1	NA	TRBV9	TRBJ2-7	CASSPWDRGSDEQYF	TGTGCCAGCAGCCCGTGGGACAGGGGAAGCGACGAGCAGTACTTC
TRBD2	NA	TRBV7-9	TRBJ2-7	CASSETSGSEYEQYF	TGTGCCAGCAGCGAAACTAGCGGGAGTGAGTACGAGCAGTACTTC
NA	NA	TRBV29-1	TRBJ2-5	CSVAGGAAQYF	TGCAGCGTAGCGGGTGGGGCGGCCCAGTACTTC
NA	NA	TRBV25-1	TRBJ2-2	CARRANSNTGELFF	TGTGCCAGGAGAGCGAACTCGAACACCGGGGAGCTGTTTTTT
TRBD2	NA	TRBV7-9	TRBJ2-1	CASSQESGGPDNEQFF	TGTGCCAGCAGCCAGGAGTCGGGAGGGCCCGACAATGAGCAGTTCTTC
NA	NA	TRBV2	TRBJ2-1	CAINSYPGDEQFF	TGTGCCATCAACTCGTACCCCGGGGATGAGCAGTTCTTC
TRBD1	NA	TRBV6-5	TRBJ2-2	CASSYSGTAHGELFF	TGTGCCAGCAGTTACTCTGGGACAGCTCACGGGGAGCTGTTTTTT
TRBD2	few	TRBV27	TRBJ2-7	CASASYQTSGPYEQYF	TGTGCCAGCGCATCCTACCAGACTAGCGGACCCTACGAGCAGTACTTC
NA	NA	TRBV2	TRBJ1-1	CVSKQGLTEAFF	TGTGTTTCAAAACAGGGTCTCACTGAAGCTTTCTTT
TRBD1	NA	TRBV6-5	TRBJ1-1	CASREGASNTEAFF	TGTGCCAGCAGAGAGGGGGCGAGCAACACTGAAGCTTTCTTT
TRBD2	NA	TRBV29-1	TRBJ2-1	CSVWGLAGEGRNEQFF	TGCAGCGTCTGGGGACTAGCGGGAGAAGGACGGAATGAGCAGTTCTTC
TRBD1	NA	TRBV28	TRBJ2-7	CASRTGQGNYEQYF	TGTGCCAGCAGGACCGGACAGGGGAACTACGAGCAGTACTTC
NA	NA	TRBV29-1	TRBJ2-5	CSVGRIYF	TGCAGCGTAGGGCGGATTTACTTC
NA	NA	TRBV13	TRBJ1-2	CASNIGGSHGYTF	TGTGCCAGCAATATCGGTGGAAGCCATGGCTACACCTTC
NA	NA	TRBV6-1	TRBJ2-7	CASSDGRASEQYF	TGTGCCAGCAGTGACGGCAGGGCCTCCGAGCAGTACTTC
TRBD2	NA	TRBV5-6	TRBJ2-7	CASRAGRSGRAHEQYF	TGTGCCAGCAGGGCAGGCCGTAGCGGGAGGGCACACGAGCAGTACTTC
NA	NA	TRBV9	TRBJ2-5	CASSVDGTATGPMVTQYF	TGTGCCAGCAGCGTAGATGGGACCGCGACAGGCCCGATGGTGACCCAGTACTTC
NA	NA	TRBV9	TRBJ2-1	CASSVELATHEQFF	TGTGCCAGCAGCGTAGAATTAGCGACCCATGAGCAGTTCTTC
NA	NA	TRBV7-2	TRBJ2-3	CASSLYGVWGSGTDTQYF	TGTGCCAGCAGCTTATACGGGGTCTGGGGTAGCGGCACAGATACGCAGTATTTT
NA	NA	TRBV27	TRBJ2-6	CASRELDPKKGANVLTF	TGTGCCAGCAGAGAACTCGACCCGAAGAAAGGGGCCAACGTCCTGACTTTC
NA	few	TRBV29-1	TRBJ2-7	CSVVGQVHEQYF	TGCAGCGTTGTAGGGCAAGTCCACGAGCAGTACTTC
NA	NA	TRBV15	TRBJ2-4	CATSMTSGKNIQYF	TGTGCCACCAGCATGACATCGGGCAAAAACATTCAGTACTTC
NA	few	TRBV5-5	TRBJ1-1	CASSWVTGLDTEAFF	TGTGCCAGCAGCTGGGTTACAGGGCTTGACACTGAAGCTTTCTTT
NA	NA	TRBV6-6	TRBJ2-2	CASYNTGELFF	TGTGCCAGCTATAACACCGGGGAGCTGTTTTTT
NA	few	TRBV7-9	TRBJ2-1	CASSLSGSGQFF	TGTGCCAGCAGCTTATCAGGGTCAGGGCAGTTCTTC
TRBD1	few	TRBV29-1	TRBJ2-2	CSVVDRANTGELFF	TGCAGCGTTGTAGACAGGGCGAACACCGGGGAGCTGTTTTTT
NA	NA	TRBV20-1	TRBJ2-1	CSATNPVEQFF	TGCAGTGCTACCAACCCGGTTGAGCAGTTCTTC
TRBD1	many	TRBV5-6	TRBJ2-4	CASSRWQGAEKNIQYF	TGTGCCAGCAGTAGATGGCAGGGGGCTGAGAAAAACATTCAGTACTTC
NA	NA	TRBV29-1	TRBJ2-1	CQVTVTLETVNEQFF	TGCCAGGTCACGGTGACTCTAGAAACTGTGAATGAGCAGTTCTTC
NA	once	TRBV9	TRBJ2-5	CASSLDETQYF	TGTGCCAGCAGCCTAGATGAGACCCAGTACTTC
NA	NA	TRBV7-9	TRBJ2-2	CASSGGQWGTGELFF	TGTGCCAGCAGCGGCGGGCAATGGGGCACCGGGGAGCTGTTTTTT
TRBD1	NA	TRBV29-1	TRBJ1-1	CSVGTAERNTEAFF	TGCAGCGTCGGGACAGCGGAAAGGAACACTGAAGCTTTCTTT
NA	NA	TRBV7-9	TRBJ1-2	CASSLSDYGYTF	TGTGCCAGCAGCTTATCCGACTATGGCTACACCTTC
NA	many	TRBV19	TRBJ2-7	CASQPGSAGEQYF	TGTGCCAGTCAACCGGGATCCGCAGGCGAGCAGTACTTC
NA	NA	TRBV2	TRBJ2-3	CASKDATSTTDTQYF	TGTGCCAGCAAGGATGCTACCTCCACGACAGATACGCAGTATTTT
NA	NA	TRBV5-1	TRBJ1-2	CASSLAEIYGYTF	TGCGCCAGCAGCTTGGCTGAAATCTACGGCTACACCTTC
NA	NA	TRBV5-6	TRBJ2-7	CASSWGTGSYEQYF	TGTGCCAGCAGCTGGGGGACTGGATCCTACGAGCAGTACTTC